One and the same sample provided the 29 T cell receptor beta chains below, sequenced in a study of blood T cell repertoires in COVID-19. Clones were sequenced by immunoSEQ multiplex PCR, and TCRdb holds only the in-frame ones, with some missing. The table records 310,000 or so clones, approximately 90% of them present only once. Material: PBMCs or T cells enriched from blood (not recorded which). Every receptor here comes from a woman aged 40 to 50 who had recovered from COVID-19.

The chain couples TRBV19 to TRBJ2-7; TRBD2 aligns across 8 bases. V was pared by 6 bases and J by 1 base, with 8 bases of the junction left unmatched. The CDR3 contains 15 residues. Germline V gene data show CDR1 as LNHDA and CDR2 as SQIVND (reference sequence). The CDR3 coding sequence is TGTGCCAGTAGCTCGGGGGGGCGCGGGTCCTACGAGCAGTACTTC. Translation: CASSSGGRGSYEQYF.

This chain joins TRBV5-1 and TRBJ2-5; 11 bases align to TRBD2. Trimming cost V 2 bases and J 4 bases; bases outside gene matches: 7. The CDR3 contains 16 residues. Germline V gene sequence: CDR1 SGHRS, CDR2 YFSETQ. The CDR3, as DNA: TGCGCCAGCAGCTTCCCGACTAGCGGGGCCCCAGAGACCCAGTACTTC. It translates to CASSFPTSGAPETQYF.

The chain links TRBV5-1 to TRBJ2-1; D unresolved. There are 13 residues in the CDR3. Between the trimmed V and J ends, which lost 0 bases and 10 bases, there was a span of 11 bases. Per the germline V gene, CDR1 is SGHRS and CDR2 is YFSETQ. This CDR3 is CASSLDPFGEQFF. The CDR3 nucleotides read TGCGCCAGCAGCTTGGATCCATTTGGCGAGCAGTTCTTC. Full variable domain (rest looked up from reference TRBV5-1 and TRBJ2-1): KAGVTQTPRYLIKTRGQQVTLSCSPISGHRSVSWYQQTPGQGLQFLFEYFSETQRNKGNFPGRFSGRQFSNSRSEMNVSTLELGDSALYLCASSLDPFGEQFFGPGTRLTVL.

The chain combines TRBV4-3 with TRBJ2-7, with 11 bases that match TRBD1. The CDR3 consists of 14 residues. The trim removed 5 bases at V and 6 bases at J, leaving 6 bases unmatched. Per the germline V gene, CDR1 is LGHNA and CDR2 is YSLEER. The CDR3 nucleotides are TGCGCCAGCAGCACCGGGACAGGGGGATTCGAGCAGTACTTC. Protein product: CASSTGTGGFEQYF.

The chain recombines TRBV6-2 or TRBV6-3 with TRBJ1-1, with 10 bases lining up with TRBD1. CDR1 is MNHEY and CDR2 is SVGEGT in the germline V gene. The CDR3 length is 14 residues. Germline trimming cut 2 bases from V and 4 bases from J; bases unmatched to any gene: 1. The CDR3 region has the DNA TGTGCCAGCAGTTACGGGACAGGGGTCACTGAAGCTTTCTTT. Translated, it gives CASSYGTGVTEAFF.

CDR3 protein: CAWSGQGYGYTF. CDR3 nucleotides: TGTGCCTGGAGTGGTCAGGGCTATGGCTACACCTTC. This chain connects TRBV30 to TRBJ1-2; possible D gene TRBD1, 5 bases. Germline V CDR1 and CDR2: GTSNPN, SVGIG (reference sequence). V lost 1 base and J lost 4, with 7 bases in between. There are 12 residues in the CDR3.

DNA for the CDR3: TGTGCCAGCAGAAGGGGGAGGACTAGCGGGAGCTACGAGCAGTACTTC. It specifies CASRRGRTSGSYEQYF. V usage is TRBV28 and J usage is TRBJ2-7; 13 bases agree with TRBD2. The CDR3 loop spans 16 amino acids. J lost 3 bases, V lost 6 bases, and 8 bases had no gene match. CDR1 is MDHEN, CDR2 SYDVKM, per germline.

The chain uses TRBV18 and TRBJ2-3; 11 nucleotides agree with TRBD2. The CDR3 length is 15 residues. Trimming cost V 5 bases and J 1 base; bases outside gene matches: 2. CDR1 KGHSH and CDR2 LQKENI come from the germline V gene. This CDR3 is CASSAGLAGTDTQYF. CDR3 bases: TGTGCCAGCTCAGCGGGACTAGCGGGCACAGATACGCAGTATTTT.

This clone has just a few counts. The rearrangement uses TRBV21-1 and TRBJ1-3. TRBV21-1 is classified as a pseudogene. This CDR3 has 14 residues. CDR3 loop: CASSKGTAGNTIYF. In nucleotides, the CDR3 is TGTGCCAGCAGCAAAGGGACTGCTGGAAACACCATATATTTT.

V and J are TRBV28 and TRBJ2-7; 11 nucleotides line up with TRBD2. Germline CDR1 MDHEN, CDR2 SYDVKM. After removal of 6 bases from V and 4 bases from J, the junction contained 2 bases not matched to a gene. This CDR3 spans 13 amino acids. Here the CDR3 reads CASRTSGTYEQYF. The CDR3 DNA follows: TGTGCCAGCAGGACTAGCGGGACTTACGAGCAGTACTTC.

This sequence joins TRBV12-3 or TRBV12-4 and TRBJ1-2; no reliable D call. This CDR3 is built from 12 residues. V lost 6 bases and J 4 bases, leaving 9 bases between the germline ends. The CDR3 region is CASSQRSYGYTF. CDR3 bases: TGTGCCAGCAGCCAACGGTCCTATGGCTACACCTTC.

V usage is TRBV6-2 or TRBV6-3 and J usage is TRBJ1-6, with TRBD1 identical over 12 bases. Germline V lookup: CDR1 MNHEY, CDR2 SVGEGT. CDR3 size: 17 residues. Trimming cost V 5 bases and J 9 bases; bases outside gene matches: 11. The CDR3 region is CASSDVPGQGAGSPLHF. CDR3 bases: TGTGCCAGCAGTGACGTCCCGGGACAGGGGGCAGGTTCACCCCTCCACTTT.

V and J are TRBV7-2 and TRBJ1-1; D not resolved. The CDR3 totals 13 residues. V gave up 4 bases and J gave up 6 bases, with 12 bases separating them. Germline CDR1 SGHTA, CDR2 FQGNSA. The CDR3 spells CASSSRLWSEAFF. DNA of the CDR3: TGTGCCAGCAGCTCCAGACTTTGGTCTGAAGCTTTCTTT. The full variable domain, completed using reference TRBV7-2 and TRBJ1-1, is GAGVSQSPSNKVTEKGKDVELRCDPISGHTALYWYRQSLGQGLEFLIYFQGNSAPDKSGLPSDRFSAERTGGSVSTLTIQRTQQEDSAVYLCASSSRLWSEAFFGQGTRLTVV.

V usage is TRBV27 and J usage is TRBJ2-7, with 11 positions matching TRBD2. The CDR3 runs to 15 residues. Losses at the gene ends were 0 bases for V and 3 bases for J; bases not matched to a gene: 1. The V gene's germline CDR1 is MNHEY and CDR2 SMNVEV (reference sequence). CDR3 residues: CASSLSLAGGYEQYF. CDR3 DNA sequence: TGTGCCAGCAGTTTATCGCTAGCGGGAGGCTACGAGCAGTACTTC.

V usage is TRBV6-5 and J usage is TRBJ2-5, with D possibly TRBD2 on 5 matching bases. V was trimmed by 2 bases and J by 3 bases, leaving 13 bases between them. Per the germline V gene, CDR1 is MNHEY and CDR2 is SVGAGI. CDR3 length equals 15 residues. The CDR3 coding sequence is TGTGCCAGCAGTTACCTCGGACTGATTGAAGAGACCCAGTACTTC. This gives the protein CASSYLGLIEETQYF.

CDR3 in DNA: TGTGCCAGCAGTTCCCGGGGAGCCTACGAGCAGTACTTC. Its protein product is CASSSRGAYEQYF. The V call is TRBV28, the J call TRBJ2-7; tentative D call: TRBD2 (5 bases). Germline V CDR1 and CDR2: MDHEN, SYDVKM. The CDR3 extends over 13 amino acids. Trimming shortened V by 4 bases and J by 2 bases, and 9 bases separated the two germline ends.

At least ten counts were recorded for this clone. The chain couples TRBV30 to TRBJ2-5, with D perhaps matching TRBD2 (5 bases). Trimming pared 2 bases from V and 5 bases from J, leaving 15 bases between. Germline CDR1 is GTSNPN and CDR2 is SVGIG (reference sequence). This CDR3 is 14 amino acids long. The CDR3 DNA sequence: TGTGCCTGGAGTACGATGAGGCCGGGGGAGACCCAGTACTTC. Translation gives CAWSTMRPGETQYF.

The chain couples TRBV7-2 to TRBJ2-3; D is uncertain. The CDR3 spans 13 residues. Germline CDR1 SGHTA, CDR2 FQGNSA. V lost 3 bases to trimming and J lost 2 bases, with 6 bases between them. CDR3 in amino acids: CASSLRLTDTQYF. In nucleotides, the CDR3 is TGTGCCAGCAGCTTGCGACTCACAGATACGCAGTATTTT.

The table lists this clone with a count of one. CDR3 residues: CASSPQSMNTEAFF. In DNA form, the CDR3 reads TGTGCCAGCTCACCACAGAGCATGAACACTGAAGCTTTCTTT. The V gene is TRBV18, the J gene TRBJ1-1; D ambiguous. The ends were cut back, 1 base at V and 0 bases at J, with 6 bases in the middle. This CDR3 comprises 14 residues. Per the germline V gene, CDR1 is KGHSH and CDR2 is LQKENI. The complete variable domain, with remaining parts taken from reference TRBV18 and TRBJ1-1, reads NAGVMQNPRHLVRRRGQEARLRCSPMKGHSHVYWYRQLPEEGLKFMVYLQKENIIDESGMPKERFSAEFPKEGPSILRIQQVVRGDSAAYFCASSPQSMNTEAFFGQGTRLTVV.

This clone is a singleton in its sample. This chain uses TRBV7-3 with TRBJ2-3, with TRBD2 matching 13 bases. With 3 bases clipped from V and 5 bases from J, the junction kept 2 bases outside the gene matches. This CDR3 is 15 amino acids long. Germline CDR1 is SGHTA and CDR2 is FQGTGA. CDR3 amino acids: CASSLGLAGRDTQYF. CDR3 nucleotides: TGTGCCAGCAGCTTGGGACTAGCGGGACGAGATACGCAGTATTTT.

The chain is built from TRBV9 and TRBJ2-4, with no clear D. Per germline, CDR1 SGDLS and CDR2 YYNGEE. V shed 0 bases and J shed 1 base, with 11 bases lying between them. This CDR3 comprises 16 residues. The CDR3 protein is CASSVGPGSAKNIQYF. The CDR3 DNA reads TGTGCCAGCAGCGTAGGTCCAGGATCGGCCAAAAACATTCAGTACTTC.

The genes are TRBV14 and TRBJ1-4; D gene uncertain. Germline V lookup: CDR1 SGHDN, CDR2 FVKESK. The germline V and J ends were trimmed by 4 bases and 0 bases, with 6 bases remaining between them. This CDR3 has 14 residues. The CDR3 DNA reads as TGTGCCAGCAGCCCCAACACAACTAATGAAAAACTGTTTTTT. Amino acids: CASSPNTTNEKLFF.

The chain couples TRBV5-1 to TRBJ1-4; a possible D gene is TRBD1 (5 bases). The CDR3 loop spans 16 amino acids. Trimming removed 4 bases at V and 2 bases at J, with 15 bases between. Germline CDR1 reads SGHRS; CDR2 reads YFSETQ. The CDR3 protein is CASSPGGTGTNEKLFF. The CDR3 DNA follows: TGCGCCAGCAGCCCTGGGGGGACGGGCACTAATGAAAAACTGTTTTTT.

The J gene is TRBJ1-6, the V gene TRBV6-2 or TRBV6-3; 9 nucleotides match TRBD1. The junction had 12 bases not matched to a gene; V was cut back by 5 bases and J by 7 bases. Germline V gene data show CDR1 as MNHEY and CDR2 as SVGEGT. The CDR3 is 17 residues long. CDR3 in DNA: TGTGCCAGCAGTCCCGGGACAGGGAAACCCTCGAATTCACCCCTCCACTTT. This sequence encodes CASSPGTGKPSNSPLHF.

V and J are TRBV4-3 and TRBJ2-5; a weak D match, TRBD2 (5 bases). This CDR3 comprises 15 residues. Germline CDR1 reads LGHNA; CDR2 reads YSLEER. Trimming took 0 bases from V and 4 from J, leaving 12 bases between them. The DNA for the CDR3 is TGCGCCAGCAGCCAAGACTATGGAGGTGCAGAGACCCAGTACTTC. As protein: CASSQDYGGAETQYF.

This clone was seen more than once but under ten times. The genes are TRBV6-5 and TRBJ2-5; 8 bases align to TRBD1. This CDR3 has 16 residues. Trimming removed 4 bases from V and 5 bases from J; junction bases left unmatched: 12. In germline, CDR1 is MNHEY, CDR2 SVGAGI. CDR3: CASSLLGQGAGETQYF. CDR3 DNA sequence: TGTGCCAGCAGTTTGCTTGGGCAGGGGGCAGGGGAGACCCAGTACTTC.

The V call is TRBV5-8, the J call TRBJ2-5, with 8 nucleotides matching TRBD1. Germline trimming cut 4 bases from V and 4 bases from J; bases unmatched to any gene: 9. The CDR3 runs to 15 residues. CDR1 is SGHTS, CDR2 YDEGEE, per germline. CDR3 amino acids: CASSPGTGLGETQYF. The DNA for the CDR3 is TGTGCCAGCAGCCCCGGGACAGGACTGGGAGAGACCCAGTACTTC.

The V gene is TRBV27, the J gene TRBJ2-2; the match to TRBD2 covers 11 bases. From germline, CDR1 is MNHEY and CDR2 SMNVEV (reference sequence). J was trimmed by 6 bases and V by 5 bases; bases with no gene match: 11. The CDR3 spans 17 residues. In nucleotides, the CDR3 is TGTGCCAGCAGTACCCTTAGCGGGAGGGCCTTATCCGGGGAGCTGTTTTTT. Its translation: CASSTLSGRALSGELFF.

The rearrangement joins TRBV27 to TRBJ2-7; 14 bases match TRBD2. Germline assignment: CDR1 MNHEY and CDR2 SMNVEV (reference sequence). J was trimmed by 4 bases and V by 4 bases; bases with no gene match: 12. There are 18 residues in the CDR3. The CDR3 region is CASSSAGLAGGQGYEQYF. DNA of the CDR3: TGTGCCAGCAGTTCTGCCGGACTAGCGGGAGGCCAGGGGTACGAGCAGTACTTC.